The clone carrying this T cell receptor (beta chain) was observed a handful of times. Its target is not known. Naive CD8 T cells, phenotype CD8+CD4-CCR7+CD45RA+, were sorted. Previously reported methods and listed TCR primers produced the bulk TCR libraries. TCRdb re-called the PCR reads with MiXCR, one entry per CDR3 protein. This table holds more than 450,000 distinct CDR3 sequences, about a fifth found once. This specimen belongs to a study of molecular identifiers for immune sequencing clone quantification. In the study overall: Replicate runs used RNA from roughly 18,000 or 92,000 naive CD8 cells, which was split five ways into aliquots, and four of those aliquots were then sequenced. General study findings and limits: In CMV-specific effectors, clones above 20 copies held over 98% of molecules; naive, under 1%.

The CDR3 is 11 amino acids. This clonotype was obtained from a human donor in good health. Some libraries in this study had Jurkat cell RNA spiked in. This sequence joins TRBV12-3 or TRBV12-4 and TRBJ1-3; D is ambiguous. Sequencing was done on a sample of naive CD8+ T cells from blood, with Jurkat cell RNA spiked in. Subset defined: FACS-sorted CD8+CD4-CCR7+CD45RA+ naive T cells. CDR3 bases: TGTGCGGAAGGGACTGGAAACACCATATATTTT. Its protein product is CAEGTGNTIYF.